The rows below give T cell receptor beta chains drawn from one sample of a study of cytomegalovirus exposure and HLA in healthy donors. Measured with immunoSEQ multiplex PCR; TCRdb has only the in-frame clones, and not every one. The table includes some 130,000 clones, 75% to 85% detected once. The sequenced material came from PBMCs. All receptors derive from a male donor in good health and CMV-seronegative. The CDR3 runs from the conserved cysteine through the conserved F or W. The order of the fields is J gene, V gene, D gene, CDR3 protein. The D gene is left open where the match is weak.

TRBJ1-3,TRBV4-3,-,CASSQELPPASSGNTIYF
TRBJ1-4,TRBV5-1,TRBD1,CASSSWTGGREKLFF
TRBJ2-7,TRBV14,TRBD1,CASSHFRRDRGTYEQYF
TRBJ2-7,TRBV28,TRBD2,CASRGGLYEQYF
TRBJ2-3,TRBV5-8,-,CASSWGRLRTDTQYF
TRBJ2-1,TRBV14,TRBD2,CASTWGLARTDNEQFF
TRBJ1-2,TRBV19,-,CASRAGWNYGYTF
TRBJ2-1,TRBV7-9,-,CASSHPTSNDWSEQFF
TRBJ2-3,TRBV7-9,TRBD2,CSSSFPASGEDTQYF
TRBJ1-5,TRBV25-1,-,CASSDAKDSSNQPQHF
TRBJ2-4,TRBV11-2,-,CASSLDPLRGVENSQYF
TRBJ2-6,TRBV19,-,CASSRGSGANGLTF
TRBJ1-2,TRBV4-3,-,CASSQERWGGYTF
TRBJ2-1,TRBV4-3,TRBD2,CASSQDGASGGPNEQFF
TRBJ2-3,TRBV5-4,-,CASSFSGDTDTQYF
TRBJ2-2,TRBV6-5,-,CASSRNTGELFF
TRBJ2-1,TRBV28,TRBD1,CASSPRTGYYNEQFF
TRBJ2-2,TRBV2,-,CASSEVRGGELFF
TRBJ1-2,TRBV21-1,-,CASSKRGQAWSGYTF
-,TRBV27,-,CASSPHGADSSYEQYF
TRBJ1-1,TRBV28,TRBD1,CASSLPDRVGTEAFF
TRBJ1-1,TRBV30,-,CAWEAARGTEAFF
TRBJ2-5,TRBV10-3,-,CAISEPTNTPGETQYF
TRBJ1-5,TRBV30,TRBD1,CAWSVLTGVDQPQHF
TRBJ2-1,TRBV7-3,TRBD2,CASSLAGEHNEQFF
TRBJ2-1,TRBV6-1,-,CASSVVSGYNEQFF
TRBJ1-5,TRBV18,TRBD1,CASSQGAGPNQPQHF
TRBJ2-7,TRBV11-2,-,CASSLGGDSYEQYF
TRBJ2-3,TRBV5-1,-,CASSLRRGTTDTQYF
TRBJ1-6,TRBV5-6,-,CASSHRVGKAYNSPLHF
TRBJ1-5,TRBV7-2,-,CASSLSEGSNQPQHF
TRBJ1-2,TRBV6-5,-,CASSYSRVGVDGYTF
TRBJ2-5,TRBV11-2,TRBD1,CASSRTGGRETQYF
TRBJ2-3,TRBV11-2,-,CAGSLDRGGGGDTQYF
TRBJ2-7,TRBV11-2,TRBD1,CASHSVRQGSYEQYF
-,TRBV19,TRBD1,CASSIGDRGNEQYF
TRBJ2-7,TRBV11-2,TRBD1,CASSLTGGKTYEQYF
TRBJ2-3,TRBV28,TRBD1,CASSSPGTASTDTQYF
TRBJ2-5,TRBV5-1,-,CASSAGLGMETQYF
TRBJ1-1,TRBV11-2,-,CASSLGGNTEAFF
TRBJ1-2,TRBV6-5,-,CASSYGRENYGYTF
TRBJ2-3,TRBV5-1,-,CASSLAQGGPDTQYF
TRBJ1-5,TRBV18,TRBD1,CASSPLGTGGQPQHF
TRBJ1-1,TRBV4-3,-,CASSHSSGEFVAFF
TRBJ2-6,TRBV30,-,CAWNSRSSGANGLTF
TRBJ1-1,TRBV25-1,TRBD1,CASSAGTGGHQNTEAFF
TRBJ2-7,TRBV29-1,-,CSGKGSYEQYF
TRBJ2-7,TRBV18,-,CASSPARIYEQYF
TRBJ2-6,TRBV5-4,TRBD1,CASGKGTASGANVLTF
-,TRBV7-9,-,CASRFDTNEQYF
TRBJ2-7,TRBV5-4,TRBD1,CASSPVGTVTYEQYF
TRBJ1-1,TRBV18,-,CASSPRPVIVGGTEAFF